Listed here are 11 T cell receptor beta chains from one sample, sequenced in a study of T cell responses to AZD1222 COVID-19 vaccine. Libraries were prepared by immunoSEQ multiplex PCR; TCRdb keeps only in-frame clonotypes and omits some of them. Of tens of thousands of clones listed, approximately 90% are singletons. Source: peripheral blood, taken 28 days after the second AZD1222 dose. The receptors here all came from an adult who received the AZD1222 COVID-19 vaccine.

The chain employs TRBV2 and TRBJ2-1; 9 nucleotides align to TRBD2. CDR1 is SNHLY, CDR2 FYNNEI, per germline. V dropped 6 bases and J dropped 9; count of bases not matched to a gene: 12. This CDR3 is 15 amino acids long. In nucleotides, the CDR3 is TGTGCCAGCAGCTTGGGACTAGCCCCCCGAGGTGAGCAGTTCTTC. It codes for CASSLGLAPRGEQFF.

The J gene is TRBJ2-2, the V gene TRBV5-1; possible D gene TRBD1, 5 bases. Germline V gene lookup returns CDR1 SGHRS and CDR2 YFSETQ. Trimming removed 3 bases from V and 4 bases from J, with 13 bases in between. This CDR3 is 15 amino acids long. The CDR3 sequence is CASSWGGAPTGELFF. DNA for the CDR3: TGCGCCAGCAGCTGGGGTGGGGCACCCACCGGGGAGCTGTTTTTT.

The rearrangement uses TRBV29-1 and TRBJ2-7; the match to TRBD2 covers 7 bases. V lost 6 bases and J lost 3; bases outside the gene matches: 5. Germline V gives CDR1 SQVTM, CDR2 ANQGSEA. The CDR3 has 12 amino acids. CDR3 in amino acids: CSVGTSDYEQYF. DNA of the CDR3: TGCAGCGTGGGCACTAGCGACTACGAGCAGTACTTC.

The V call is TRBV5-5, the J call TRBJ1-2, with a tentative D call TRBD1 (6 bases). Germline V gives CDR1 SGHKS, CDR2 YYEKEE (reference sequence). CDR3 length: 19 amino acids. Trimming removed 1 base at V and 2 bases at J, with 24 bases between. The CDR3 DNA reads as TGTGCCAGCAGCTTGTACTTCCCCTACCCGGGACAAGTCAACTATGGCTACACCTTC. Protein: CASSLYFPYPGQVNYGYTF.

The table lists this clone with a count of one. This CDR3 is CASSYRGRLYEQYF. Here the CDR3 DNA reads TGTGCCAGTAGTTACAGGGGGCGGCTCTACGAGCAGTACTTC. The chain combines TRBV19 with TRBJ2-7; 9 bases line up with TRBD1. Per germline, CDR1 LNHDA and CDR2 SQIVND (reference sequence). This CDR3 is built from 14 residues. With V trimmed by 5 bases and J by 3 bases, 5 bases remained unmatched.

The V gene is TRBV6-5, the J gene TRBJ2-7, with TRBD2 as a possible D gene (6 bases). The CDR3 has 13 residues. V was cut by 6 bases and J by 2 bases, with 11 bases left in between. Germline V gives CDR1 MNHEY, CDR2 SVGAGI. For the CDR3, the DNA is TGTGCCAGCAGAGAGCGGGTAACCTACGAGCAGTACTTC. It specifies CASRERVTYEQYF.

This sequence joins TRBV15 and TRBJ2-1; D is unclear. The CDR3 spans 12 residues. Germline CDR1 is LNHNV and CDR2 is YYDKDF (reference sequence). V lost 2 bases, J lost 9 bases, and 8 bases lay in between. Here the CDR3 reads CATSRRDGEQFF. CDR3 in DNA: TGTGCCACCAGCAGACGAGACGGTGAGCAGTTCTTC.

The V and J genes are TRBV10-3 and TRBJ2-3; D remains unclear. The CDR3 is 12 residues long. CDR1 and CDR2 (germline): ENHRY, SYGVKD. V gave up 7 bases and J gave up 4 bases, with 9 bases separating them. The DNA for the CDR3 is TGTGCCATCAAAGGAGACTCAGATACGCAGTATTTT. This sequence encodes CAIKGDSDTQYF.

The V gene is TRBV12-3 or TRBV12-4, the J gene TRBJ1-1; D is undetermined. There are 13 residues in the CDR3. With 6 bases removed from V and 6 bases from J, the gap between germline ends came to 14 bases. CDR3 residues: CASSQIADSEAFF. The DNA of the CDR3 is TGTGCCAGCAGCCAAATAGCGGACTCTGAAGCTTTCTTT.

CDR3 in DNA: TGTGCCAGCAGCGACGGCGGACAGCCCCAGCATTTT. Translation gives CASSDGGQPQHF. The genes are TRBV6-5 and TRBJ1-5; no clear D gene. This CDR3 is built from 12 residues. V dropped 6 bases and J dropped 7 bases, with 10 bases sitting between them. The germline V gene encodes CDR1 MNHEY and CDR2 SVGAGI.

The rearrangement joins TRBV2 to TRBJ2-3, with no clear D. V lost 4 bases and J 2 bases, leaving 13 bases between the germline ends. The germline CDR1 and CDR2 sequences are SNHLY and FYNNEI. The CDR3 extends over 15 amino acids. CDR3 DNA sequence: TGTGCCAGCAGTGTAGGAACTACCCCCACAGATACGCAGTATTTT. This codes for CASSVGTTPTDTQYF.